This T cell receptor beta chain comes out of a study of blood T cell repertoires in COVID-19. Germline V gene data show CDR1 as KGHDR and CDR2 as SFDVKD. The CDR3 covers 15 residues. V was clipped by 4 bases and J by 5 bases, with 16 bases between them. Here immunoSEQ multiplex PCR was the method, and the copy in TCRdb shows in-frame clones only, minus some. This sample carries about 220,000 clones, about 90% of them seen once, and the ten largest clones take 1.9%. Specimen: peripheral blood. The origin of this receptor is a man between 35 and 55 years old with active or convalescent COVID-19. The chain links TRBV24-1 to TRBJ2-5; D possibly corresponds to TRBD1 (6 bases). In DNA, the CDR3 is TGTGCCACCAGTGACCCAGGGGCCAATCTGGAGACCCAGTACTTC. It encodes CATSDPGANLETQYF.